The next 16 T cell receptor beta chains were all read from a single sample in a study of CD8 T cells in Susac syndrome. Reverse transcription of roughly 0.45 to 1 ug RNA was performed with random hexamers. MiXCR, run by TCRdb on the immunoSEQ multiplex PCR reads, gives a single entry per CDR3 protein. The table has roughly 140,000 distinct CDR3 sequences, 94% seen once; the top ten hold roughly 0.27%. Sequenced: CD8+ T cells from PBMCs. Receptors originate from a human donor in good health.

The chain recombines TRBV28 with TRBJ1-1, with D hard to call. The length of the CDR3 is 14 residues. V lost 5 bases and J 2 bases, leaving 12 bases between the germline ends. The germline gives CDR1 MDHEN, CDR2 SYDVKM. CDR3 sequence reads: CASSLDAANTEAFF. The CDR3 DNA sequence: TGTGCCAGCAGTCTGGACGCAGCCAACACTGAAGCTTTCTTT.

This clonotype was recorded only once. The rearrangement links TRBV28 to TRBJ2-2; D gene uncertain. The ends were cut back, 2 bases at V and 8 bases at J, with 6 bases in the middle. Germline V gene lookup returns CDR1 MDHEN and CDR2 SYDVKM. The length of the CDR3 is 12 residues. The DNA for the CDR3 is TGTGCCAGCAGTTTAAGGCAGGGGGAGCTGTTTTTT. Translation: CASSLRQGELFF.

The rearrangement joins TRBV25-1 to TRBJ1-5; 8 bases fit TRBD1. The CDR3 contains 14 residues. Trimming took 6 bases from V and 5 from J; bases not matched to a gene: 6. Germline CDR1 reads MGHDK; CDR2 reads SYGVNS. CDR3 in DNA: TGTGCCAGCAGCGAGCGGACAGGGCATCAGCCCCAGCATTTT. Its translation is CASSERTGHQPQHF.

DNA for the CDR3: TGCAGTCCTACAGCTAACACTGAAGCTTTCTTT. Protein: CSPTANTEAFF. The chain recombines TRBV20-1 with TRBJ1-1; no reliable D call. The germline V gene encodes CDR1 DFQATT and CDR2 SNEGSKA (reference sequence). This CDR3 spans 11 amino acids. Trimming stripped 8 bases from V and 2 bases from J, with 9 bases between.

V is TRBV14 and J is TRBJ1-2; the D is unclear. Germline CDR1 is SGHDN and CDR2 is FVKESK. V lost 2 bases and J 2 bases, leaving 12 bases between the germline ends. The CDR3 length is 15 residues. CDR3 amino acids: CASSQRGVGNYGYTF. CDR3 nucleotides: TGTGCCAGCAGCCAACGGGGAGTGGGGAACTATGGCTACACCTTC.

The CDR3 nucleotides read TGTGCCAGCGCCCCCCGCGGAGGCACAGATACGCAGTATTTT. Translation: CASAPRGGTDTQYF. The chain uses TRBV6-5 and TRBJ2-3; D not resolved. The CDR3 runs 14 residues. V gave up 8 bases and J gave up 1 base, with 13 bases separating them. CDR1 is MNHEY and CDR2 is SVGAGI in the germline V gene.

The chain couples TRBV2 to TRBJ2-7; 9 positions agree with TRBD2. V dropped 1 base and J dropped 2; count of bases not matched to a gene: 3. CDR1 and CDR2 (germline): SNHLY, FYNNEI. This CDR3 spans 15 amino acids. The CDR3 region has the DNA TGTGCCAGCAGTGAAGGTCTAGCGGGGACCTACGAGCAGTACTTC. It encodes CASSEGLAGTYEQYF.

This chain connects TRBV3-1 to TRBJ2-1, with 7 bases identical to TRBD2. Germline V CDR1 and CDR2: LGHDT, YNNKEL (reference sequence). V was pared by 4 bases and J by 5 bases, with 5 bases of the junction left unmatched. The CDR3 contains 14 residues. CDR3 residues: CASSRPGLNNEQFF. The CDR3 DNA sequence: TGTGCCAGCAGCCGCCCGGGACTAAACAATGAGCAGTTCTTC.

The chain links TRBV20-1 to TRBJ2-7, with TRBD2 identical over 8 bases. The CDR3 loop spans 13 amino acids. Trimming took 5 bases from V and 0 from J; bases not matched to a gene: 3. CDR1 DFQATT and CDR2 SNEGSKA come from the germline V gene (reference sequence). The CDR3 here is CSAATSGSYEQYF. In DNA, the CDR3 is TGCAGTGCTGCTACTAGCGGCTCCTACGAGCAGTACTTC.

V gene TRBV9 combines with J gene TRBJ2-7; D remains unclear. The CDR3 loop spans 13 amino acids. Trimming left V 2 bases short and J 2 bases short, with 8 bases between. The germline V gene has CDR1 SGDLS and CDR2 YYNGEE. The CDR3 here is CASSVTPAYEQYF. The CDR3 nucleotides are TGTGCCAGCAGCGTGACTCCCGCCTACGAGCAGTACTTC.

This clonotype is a singleton in its sample. The rearrangement joins TRBV13 to TRBJ2-5, with unresolved D. The V gene's germline CDR1 is PRHDT and CDR2 FYEKMQ (reference sequence). The CDR3 consists of 13 residues. V was pared by 1 base and J by 2 bases, with 5 bases between. The CDR3 sequence is CASSLVDQETQYF. The CDR3 DNA is TGTGCCAGCAGCTTAGTTGATCAAGAGACCCAGTACTTC. Looking up the rest from reference TRBV13 and TRBJ2-5 gives the full variable domain: AAGVIQSPRHLIKEKRETATLKCYPIPRHDTVYWYQQGPGQDPQFLISFYEKMQSDKGSIPDRFSAQQFSDYHSELNMSSLELGDSALYFCASSLVDQETQYFGPGTRLLVL.

The V and J genes are TRBV9 and TRBJ2-2; 7 nucleotides align to TRBD1. This CDR3 is 15 amino acids long. The V segment lost 3 bases and the J segment 6 bases; nucleotides outside the gene matches: 8. Germline V gives CDR1 SGDLS, CDR2 YYNGEE. CDR3 nucleotides: TGTGCCAGCAGCGGGGGACAGCTTAGGTCCGGGGAGCTGTTTTTT. Protein product: CASSGGQLRSGELFF.

V is TRBV18 and J is TRBJ2-1, with D possibly matching TRBD2 (5 bases). The CDR3 covers 16 residues. V was trimmed by 0 bases and J by 3 bases, leaving 12 bases between them. Looked up from germline, CDR1 is KGHSH and CDR2 is LQKENI. Written as DNA, the CDR3 is TGTGCCAGCTCACCACCGTGGGGAGAAGTCTACAATGAGCAGTTCTTC. Translation: CASSPPWGEVYNEQFF.

The V gene is TRBV19, the J gene TRBJ2-7; weak D call: TRBD1 (5 bases). The V gene's germline CDR1 is LNHDA and CDR2 SQIVND (reference sequence). Trimming cost V 9 bases and J 2 bases, with 14 bases left between them. This CDR3 is built from 13 residues. This CDR3 reads CASDREKTYEQYF. As DNA, the CDR3 is TGTGCCAGCGACAGAGAAAAAACCTACGAGCAGTACTTC.

This chain connects TRBV24-1 to TRBJ2-2; 10 bases match TRBD2. The CDR3 extends over 16 amino acids. The junction had 7 bases not matched to a gene; V was cut back by 4 bases and J by 6 bases. Looked up from germline, CDR1 is KGHDR and CDR2 is SFDVKD. As DNA, the CDR3 is TGTGCCACCAGTGACCCCGGGACTAGCGCCCCCGGGGAGCTGTTTTTT. Encoded protein: CATSDPGTSAPGELFF.

This clonotype is a singleton in its sample. The chain employs TRBV6-6 and TRBJ2-1, with D perhaps matching TRBD2 (5 bases). The CDR3 is 12 amino acids. Germline CDR1 and CDR2: MNHNY and SVGAGI (reference sequence). The V gene lost 2 bases and the J gene lost 10 bases, with 9 bases spanning the gap. CDR3 in amino acids: CASSYGESEQFF. CDR3 bases: TGTGCCAGCAGTTACGGGGAGTCCGAGCAGTTCTTC.